This is a list of T cell receptor beta chains from one sample in a study of blood T cell repertoires in COVID-19. The protocol was immunoSEQ multiplex PCR, while the TCRdb copy is restricted to in-frame clones and leaves out a portion. The sample includes some 80,000 clones, roughly 88% of them seen just once. Input material: peripheral blood. Source of these receptors: a woman between 45 and 60 years old with acute or convalescent COVID-19. Both conserved end residues are part of each CDR3. The order of the fields is CDR3 length, J gene, V gene, D gene, CDR3 protein, CDR3 DNA. The D gene is left open where the match is weak.

15 TRBJ2-2 TRBV11-2 . CASSSRDIKTGELFF TGTGCCAGCAGCTCCCGGGACATCAAGACCGGGGAGCTGTTTTTT
11 TRBJ2-7 TRBV5-1 TRBD2 CASRLAGEQYF TGCGCCAGCAGGTTAGCGGGCGAGCAGTACTTC
12 TRBJ1-1 TRBV21-1 . CASSLPVTEAFF TGTGCCAGCAGCCTCCCCGTCACTGAAGCTTTCTTT
16 TRBJ1-3 TRBV7-2 TRBD1 CASSRNTGVSGNTIYF TGTGCCAGCAGCCGTAATACAGGGGTCTCTGGAAACACCATATATTTT
15 TRBJ1-5 TRBV6-2/TRBV6-3 . CASSRQVGSNQPQHF TGTGCCAGCAGTCGACAGGTAGGGAGCAATCAGCCCCAGCATTTT
14 TRBJ2-1 TRBV27 . CASSWGTGNNEQFF TGTGCCAGCAGTTGGGGCACTGGAAACAATGAGCAGTTCTTC
16 TRBJ1-5 TRBV27 . CASSSLQAGGNQPQHF TGTGCCAGCAGTTCCCTTCAGGCGGGGGGGAATCAGCCCCAGCATTTT
16 TRBJ2-3 TRBV9 TRBD2 CASSVAPSGGTDTQYF TGTGCCAGCAGCGTAGCCCCTAGCGGGGGCACAGATACGCAGTATTTT
15 TRBJ2-3 TRBV7-2 TRBD1 CASSLTSTGAYTQYF TGTGCCAGCAGCTTAACATCGACAGGGGCCTATACGCAGTATTTT
13 TRBJ2-1 TRBV12-3/TRBV12-4 TRBD2 CASSGLVSNEQFF TGTGCCAGCAGCGGACTAGTTTCCAATGAGCAGTTCTTC